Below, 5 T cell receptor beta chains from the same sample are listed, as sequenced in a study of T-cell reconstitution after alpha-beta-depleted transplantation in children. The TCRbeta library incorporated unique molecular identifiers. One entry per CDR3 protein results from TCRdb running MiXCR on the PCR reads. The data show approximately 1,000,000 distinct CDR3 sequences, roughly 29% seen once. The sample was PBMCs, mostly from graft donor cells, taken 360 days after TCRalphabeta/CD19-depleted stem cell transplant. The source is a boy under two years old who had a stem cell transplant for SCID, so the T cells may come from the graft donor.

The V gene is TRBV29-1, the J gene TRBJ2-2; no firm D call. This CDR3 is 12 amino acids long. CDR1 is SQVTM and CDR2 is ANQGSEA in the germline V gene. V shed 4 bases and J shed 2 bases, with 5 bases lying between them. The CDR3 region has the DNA TGCAGCGTTGCCAAAAACACCGGGGAGCTGTTTTTT. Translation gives CSVAKNTGELFF.

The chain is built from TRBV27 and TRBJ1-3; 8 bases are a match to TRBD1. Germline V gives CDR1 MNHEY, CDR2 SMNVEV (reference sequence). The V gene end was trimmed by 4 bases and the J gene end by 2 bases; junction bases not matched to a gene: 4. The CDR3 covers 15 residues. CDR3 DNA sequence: TGTGCCAGCAGTTCCCGGACAGGGCCTGGAAACACCATATATTTT. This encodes CASSSRTGPGNTIYF.

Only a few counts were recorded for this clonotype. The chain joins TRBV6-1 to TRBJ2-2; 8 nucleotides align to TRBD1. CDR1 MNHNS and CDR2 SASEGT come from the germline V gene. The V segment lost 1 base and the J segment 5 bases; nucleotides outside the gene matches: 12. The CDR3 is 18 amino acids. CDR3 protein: CASSEGGTGFQGTGELFF. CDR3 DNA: TGTGCCAGCAGTGAAGGCGGGACAGGCTTTCAAGGGACCGGGGAGCTGTTTTTT.

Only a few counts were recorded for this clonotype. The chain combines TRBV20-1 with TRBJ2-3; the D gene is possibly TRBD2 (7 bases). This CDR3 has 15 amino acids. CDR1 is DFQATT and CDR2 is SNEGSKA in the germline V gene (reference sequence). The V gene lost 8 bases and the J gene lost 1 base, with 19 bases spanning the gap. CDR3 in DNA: TGCAGTACGAAAGGGGGGGGGGCCGGCACAGATACGCAGTATTTT. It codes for CSTKGGGAGTDTQYF.

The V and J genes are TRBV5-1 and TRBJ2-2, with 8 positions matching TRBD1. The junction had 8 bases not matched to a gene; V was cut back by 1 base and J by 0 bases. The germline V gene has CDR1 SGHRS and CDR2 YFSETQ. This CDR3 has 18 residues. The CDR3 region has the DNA TGCGCCAGCAGCTTGAGTCAGGGGGCGTCCGCGAACACCGGGGAGCTGTTTTTT. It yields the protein CASSLSQGASANTGELFF.